One and the same sample provided the 12 T cell receptor beta chains below, sequenced in a study of blood T cell repertoires in COVID-19. TCRdb's copy holds only in-frame clones and misses some; the assay was immunoSEQ multiplex PCR. The profile shows about 260,000 clones, 86% of them singletons. The sequenced sample was PBMCs or T cells enriched from blood (not recorded which). These receptors came from a woman aged 50 to 60 who had recovered from COVID-19.

The chain joins TRBV9 to TRBJ2-2, with D hard to call. This CDR3 spans 13 amino acids. The V end was cut by 0 bases, the J end by 5 bases, with 5 bases between. Germline loops: CDR1 SGDLS, CDR2 YYNGEE. In DNA form, the CDR3 reads TGTGCCAGCAGCGTAGTTAGTACCGGGGAGCTGTTTTTT. This gives the protein CASSVVSTGELFF.

The V and J genes are TRBV20-1 and TRBJ2-3; the match to TRBD2 covers 9 bases. Per the germline V gene, CDR1 is DFQATT and CDR2 is SNEGSKA (reference sequence). The CDR3 contains 15 residues. V was pared by 3 bases and J by 2 bases, with 6 bases of the junction left unmatched. The CDR3 sequence is CSASALAGLTDTQYF. CDR3 sequence (DNA): TGCAGTGCTAGTGCTCTAGCGGGGCTCACAGATACGCAGTATTTT.

This clone showed up just a few times. This sequence joins TRBV28 and TRBJ2-1; D may be TRBD2 (5 bases). Trimming removed 7 bases at V and 2 bases at J, with 6 bases between. This CDR3 comprises 12 residues. Germline values: CDR1 MDHEN, CDR2 SYDVKM. CDR3 nucleotides: TGTGCCAGCAAGGAGGCCTACAATGAGCAGTTCTTC. This gives the protein CASKEAYNEQFF.

The rearrangement uses TRBV10-3 and TRBJ2-2; no clear D gene. The CDR3 has 12 amino acids. Trimming pared 7 bases from V and 3 bases from J, leaving 6 bases between. The germline V gene encodes CDR1 ENHRY and CDR2 SYGVKD. CDR3 residues: CAITPDTGELFF. The DNA for the CDR3 is TGTGCCATCACCCCGGACACCGGGGAGCTGTTTTTT.

This clone was detected only a few times. This rearrangement joins TRBV6-1 to TRBJ2-7; the match to TRBD1 covers 9 bases. V shed 1 base and J 3 bases; nucleotides not matched to a gene: 7. The CDR3 loop spans 16 amino acids. Germline values: CDR1 MNHNS, CDR2 SASEGT. The CDR3 bases are TGTGCCAGCAGTGAAGAAACCGGGACAGGGATCTACGAGCAGTACTTC. Protein sequence: CASSEETGTGIYEQYF.

The V and J genes are TRBV11-3 and TRBJ2-1, with 8 nucleotides matching TRBD1. Unmatched junction bases numbered 6, after V lost 5 bases and J lost 9 bases. There are 13 residues in the CDR3. The germline V gene encodes CDR1 SGHNT and CDR2 YENEEA. For the CDR3, the DNA is TGTGCCAGCAGCCAGGGGGCTGGTACTGAGCAGTTCTTC. It is translated as CASSQGAGTEQFF.

The rearrangement joins TRBV3-1 (or the pseudogene TRBV3-2) to TRBJ2-7; TRBD2 agrees at 14 bases. This CDR3 has 19 residues. Germline V CDR1 and CDR2: LGHDT, YNNKEL (reference sequence). V gave up 0 bases and J gave up 3 bases; unmatched junction bases: 10. CDR3 sequence (DNA): TGTGCCAGCAGCCAAGAAGGGACTAGCGGGAGTGCCTCCTACTACGAGCAGTACTTC. It is translated as CASSQEGTSGSASYYEQYF.

This rearrangement joins TRBV12-3 or TRBV12-4 to TRBJ2-5, with D possibly TRBD1 on 5 matching bases. Trimming took 5 bases from V and 2 from J, leaving 9 bases between them. The CDR3 totals 13 residues. The CDR3 region has the DNA TGTGCCAGCAGTATGACAGTTCAAGAGACCCAGTACTTC. It is translated as CASSMTVQETQYF.

The CDR3 nucleotides read TGTGCCAGCAGCTTAATTGGGACAGGAACCGTTAGCAATCAGCCCCAGCATTTT. This encodes CASSLIGTGTVSNQPQHF. The chain is built from TRBV7-9 and TRBJ1-5, with 8 nucleotides matching TRBD1. This CDR3 contains 18 residues. The V gene end was trimmed by 2 bases and the J gene end by 0 bases; junction bases not matched to a gene: 9. CDR1 and CDR2 (germline): SEHNR, FQNEAQ (reference sequence).

V and J are TRBV14 and TRBJ1-1; D is unresolved. Germline assignment: CDR1 SGHDN and CDR2 FVKESK. The ends were cut back, 4 bases at V and 0 bases at J, with 12 bases in the middle. This CDR3 spans 15 amino acids. CDR3 coding DNA: TGTGCCAGCAGCCCCCCTATAAGTATGAACACTGAAGCTTTCTTT. Residues: CASSPPISMNTEAFF.

The chain links TRBV6-4 to TRBJ1-1; 7 bases are a match to TRBD1. The CDR3 runs 14 residues. CDR1 and CDR2 from the germline V gene are MRHNA and SNTAGT. V lost 2 bases and J lost 6; bases outside the gene matches: 6. This CDR3 is CASSDHLGGSEAFF. CDR3 bases: TGTGCCAGCAGTGACCATTTAGGGGGCTCTGAAGCTTTCTTT.

The chain recombines TRBV19 with TRBJ1-1, with 7 bases aligning to TRBD1. The ends lost 3 bases at V and 7 bases at J; junction bases unmatched: 5. Germline CDR1 LNHDA, CDR2 SQIVND (reference sequence). The CDR3 extends over 13 amino acids. This CDR3 is CASSIGQVLEAFF. The CDR3 region has the DNA TGTGCCAGTAGTATCGGACAGGTCCTTGAAGCTTTCTTT.